This passage covers 29 T cell receptor beta chains from one sample sequenced in a study of human T cells and chemical hapten exposure (dated by TCRdb to about 2021). The library was built by means of RACE. TCRdb shows the sequencer as NextSeq 500. TCRdb reprocessing: public reads trimmed at Q25 with fastp, clones called with MiXCR, in-frame beta chains kept. For every CDR3 protein sequence, its rows merge into one entry that carries the most common genes and DNA. Recorded for this sample are more than 90,000 distinct CDR3 sequences; 9.5% to 12% of them occurred a single time. Clones ranked in the top ten supply roughly 3.1% of the sample. According to the study, the label for this sample's time point signals: patch test 2, 6 weeks after DPC sensitization. Read against the paper, the sample's treatment or condition label means: therapeutic diphenylcyclopropenone sensitization with weekly scalp DPC.

Sequencing used whole blood, obtained in connection with sensitization to the hapten diphenylcyclopropenone (DPC). These receptor sequences come from a middle-aged woman with alopecia areata. Some clones in this sample may be carry-over from other donors' samples.

The chain joins TRBV19 to TRBJ2-7; perhaps TRBD2 as D (6 bases). The germline V gene encodes CDR1 LNHDA and CDR2 SQIVND (reference sequence). V was trimmed by 5 bases and J by 1 base, leaving 12 bases between them. The CDR3 covers 14 residues. CDR3 protein: CASSATSRSYEQYF. The CDR3 DNA follows: TGTGCCAGTAGTGCGACTAGTCGTTCCTACGAGCAGTACTTC.

This clonotype was picked up many times. The CDR3 nucleotides read TGTGCCAGCAGTTCAAATCCCGGGACAGGGGGAAACTATGGCTACACCTTC. The encoded protein is CASSSNPGTGGNYGYTF. This rearrangement joins TRBV28 to TRBJ1-2, with 11 bases matching TRBD1. This CDR3 comprises 17 residues. V lost 4 bases and J lost 2; bases outside the gene matches: 9. Germline V lookup: CDR1 MDHEN, CDR2 SYDVKM.

This clonotype is a singleton in its sample. The chain has TRBV7-9 and TRBJ2-7; 7 bases are a match to TRBD1. The J segment lost 7 bases and the V segment lost 5 bases, leaving 8 bases of the junction unmatched. The CDR3 spans 13 residues. CDR1 is SEHNR, CDR2 FQNEAQ, per germline (reference sequence). The CDR3 spells CASSGTNRGEQYF. CDR3 in DNA: TGTGCCAGCAGCGGGACGAACAGGGGAGAGCAGTACTTC.

This clonotype was seen repeatedly, ten times or more. The DNA for the CDR3 is TGTGCCAGCAGTCAGAGCGGGGGAAGCACAGATACGCAGTATTTT. Translating gives CASSQSGGSTDTQYF. The chain recombines TRBV12-3 or TRBV12-4 with TRBJ2-3; TRBD2 agrees at 8 bases. The CDR3 has 15 amino acids. V shed 5 bases and J 0 bases; nucleotides not matched to a gene: 4.

The chain uses TRBV15 and TRBJ1-3; D is ambiguous. V was clipped by 3 bases and J by 3 bases, with 9 bases between them. This CDR3 is 14 amino acids long. From germline, CDR1 is LNHNV and CDR2 YYDKDF (reference sequence). The CDR3 loop is CATSRTSLGNTIYF. CDR3 sequence (DNA): TGTGCCACCAGCAGGACCAGTCTTGGAAACACCATATATTTT.

The chain joins TRBV14 to TRBJ1-3, with D unclear. Germline V gives CDR1 SGHDN, CDR2 FVKESK. Trimming left V 1 base short and J 4 bases short, with 11 bases between. This CDR3 is 15 amino acids long. The CDR3 DNA is TGTGCCAGCAGCCAAGCGGGTGAAAGAGGAAACACCATATATTTT. Protein product: CASSQAGERGNTIYF.

The J gene is TRBJ2-1, the V gene TRBV7-8; D perhaps matches TRBD2 (5 bases). V was cut by 5 bases and J by 0 bases, with 17 bases left in between. The CDR3 is made up of 17 amino acids. Germline CDR1 is SGHVS and CDR2 is FQNEAQ. CDR3 coding DNA: TGTGCCAGCAGCCGTCGGACGACGGGGAGCTCCTACAATGAGCAGTTCTTC. It is translated as CASSRRTTGSSYNEQFF.

This clonotype was seen a few times. The V gene is TRBV11-3, the J gene TRBJ2-1, with 10 positions matching TRBD2. Germline V lookup: CDR1 SGHNT, CDR2 YENEEA. Germline trimming cut 2 bases from V and 6 bases from J; bases unmatched to any gene: 4. This CDR3 has 15 amino acids. CDR3 loop: CASSLLAGAVNEQFF. For the CDR3, the DNA is TGTGCCAGCAGCTTACTAGCGGGAGCCGTCAATGAGCAGTTCTTC.

The table lists this clonotype with many counts. The chain recombines TRBV7-2 with TRBJ2-7; 8 bases are a match to TRBD2. This CDR3 comprises 18 residues. The trim removed 7 bases at V and 1 base at J, leaving 18 bases unmatched. Per germline, CDR1 SGHTA and CDR2 FQGNSA. The CDR3 protein is CASTLRAGWVAGSYEQYF. For the CDR3, the DNA is TGTGCCAGCACCCTAAGAGCGGGGTGGGTAGCGGGATCCTACGAGCAGTACTTC.

The chain employs TRBV20-1 and TRBJ1-6; 8 positions match TRBD1. Germline-derived CDR1 and CDR2 are DFQATT and SNEGSKA (reference sequence). With V trimmed by 0 bases and J by 7 bases, 5 bases remained unmatched. The CDR3 is made up of 15 amino acids. As DNA, the CDR3 is TGCAGTGCTAGAGAGCAGGGGGCGCGGAATTCACCCCTCCACTTT. Translated, it gives CSAREQGARNSPLHF.

As concerns this clonotype: With a much larger clone just one base away, this may be a read error. The chain carries TRBV19 and TRBJ2-5; 8 positions agree with TRBD2. This CDR3 has 14 residues. CDR1 LNHDA and CDR2 SQIVND come from the germline V gene (reference sequence). CDR3 protein: CASSIRTSQETLYF. Here the CDR3 DNA reads TGTGCCAGTAGTATAAGGACTAGCCAAGAGACCCTGTACTTC. The whole variable domain, filled in from reference TRBV19 and TRBJ2-5, reads DGGITQSPKYLFRKEGQNVTLSCEQNLNHDAMYWYRQDPGQGLRLIYYSQIVNDFQKGDIAEGYSVSREKKESFPLTVTSAQKNPTAFYLCASSIRTSQETLYFGPGTRLLVL.

This clonotype was counted only a few times. The chain employs TRBV7-9 and TRBJ2-3; 7 nucleotides align to TRBD2. The CDR3 totals 15 residues. V lost 5 bases, J lost 6 bases, and 11 bases stayed unmatched. The V gene's germline CDR1 is SEHNR and CDR2 FQNEAQ (reference sequence). The CDR3 region is CASSPRSGGGDTQYF. DNA of the CDR3: TGTGCCAGCAGCCCTCGATCGGGGGGAGGGGATACGCAGTATTTT. The variable domain in full, with the rest retrieved from reference TRBV7-9 and TRBJ2-3, is DTGVSQNPRHKITKRGQNVTFRCDPISEHNRLYWYRQTLGQGPEFLTYFQNEAQLEKSRLLSDRFSAERPKGSFSTLEIQRTEQGDSAMYLCASSPRSGGGDTQYFGPGTRLTVL.

V is TRBV20-1 and J is TRBJ1-2; 9 bases fit TRBD1. V shed 6 bases and J 4 bases; nucleotides not matched to a gene: 6. Germline assignment: CDR1 DFQATT and CDR2 SNEGSKA (reference sequence). The CDR3 contains 13 residues. The CDR3: CSAWTGEPYGYTF. In DNA, the CDR3 is TGCAGTGCGTGGACAGGGGAACCCTATGGCTACACCTTC.

This clonotype was observed at least ten times. The V gene is TRBV9, the J gene TRBJ2-1, with TRBD1 identical over 7 bases. The germline V gene has CDR1 SGDLS and CDR2 YYNGEE. This CDR3 region has 14 residues. J was trimmed by 5 bases and V by 4 bases; bases with no gene match: 6. This chain's CDR3 is CASSTRQGNNEQFF. The CDR3 DNA follows: TGTGCCAGCAGCACCAGACAGGGTAACAATGAGCAGTTCTTC.

This clonotype was found many times. The J gene is TRBJ1-2, the V gene TRBV2, with D uncertain. This CDR3 is built from 14 residues. Per the germline V gene, CDR1 is SNHLY and CDR2 is FYNNEI. V lost 8 bases to trimming and J lost 0 bases, with 13 bases between them. The CDR3, as DNA: TGTGCCAGCTCCCCAGCGACTTCTAACTATGGCTACACCTTC. Translating gives CASSPATSNYGYTF.

This clonotype was observed a handful of times. V usage is TRBV10-2 and J usage is TRBJ2-7; 14 bases map to TRBD2. The germline V gene encodes CDR1 WSHSY and CDR2 SAAADI. This CDR3 is 15 amino acids long. V lost 6 bases and J lost 0; bases outside the gene matches: 1. The CDR3 DNA follows: TGCGCCAGCAGCGGGACTAGCGGGGGCTCCTACGAGCAGTACTTC. Protein: CASSGTSGGSYEQYF.

The table lists this clonotype with many counts. This chain links TRBV11-2 with TRBJ2-2; D remains unclear. V lost 5 bases and J lost 6, with 13 bases in between. Germline-derived CDR1 and CDR2 are SGHAT and FQNNGV. The CDR3 spans 14 residues. This CDR3 is CASSEQIGPGELFF. The CDR3 DNA reads as TGTGCCAGCAGCGAGCAGATTGGACCCGGGGAGCTGTTTTTT.

V and J are TRBV27 and TRBJ1-5; D might be TRBD1 (6 bases). The CDR3 sequence is 14 residues long. CDR1 is MNHEY and CDR2 is SMNVEV in the germline V gene (reference sequence). Trimming pared 6 bases from V and 5 bases from J, leaving 14 bases between. The CDR3 DNA reads TGTGCCAGCAGCCTCTTCAGGGGTGATCAGCCCCAGCATTTT. Translation: CASSLFRGDQPQHF.

As to this clonotype: Just one base apart from a much larger clone, this may be a read error. The V call is TRBV7-2, the J call TRBJ2-3; no definite D call. The CDR3 is 15 amino acids. The germline V gene encodes CDR1 SGHTA and CDR2 FQGNSA. The CDR3 is CAGSLDGGSTDTQYF. DNA for the CDR3: TGTGCCGGCAGCTTAGACGGCGGTAGCACAGATACGCAGTATTTT.

This clonotype was counted at least ten times. V and J are TRBV7-2 and TRBJ1-1; D remains ambiguous. From germline, CDR1 is SGHTA and CDR2 FQGNSA. CDR3 length: 12 amino acids. Between the trimmed V and J ends, which lost 5 bases and 10 bases, there was a span of 14 bases. The CDR3 DNA reads TGTGCCAGCAGCAAGTTCCAAGGTAGAGCTTTCTTT. Translation gives CASSKFQGRAFF.

This clonotype was counted at least ten times. The rearrangement links TRBV7-2 to TRBJ2-5, with 9 nucleotides matching TRBD2. The CDR3 has 15 residues. Trimming took 2 bases from V and 7 from J; bases not matched to a gene: 8. Germline assignment: CDR1 SGHTA and CDR2 FQGNSA. In nucleotides, the CDR3 is TGTGCCAGCAGCTTAACATCTAGCGGGGCAGGGACCCAGTACTTC. It encodes CASSLTSSGAGTQYF.

The rearrangement joins TRBV6-1 to TRBJ1-1, with D hard to call. The V end lost 5 bases, the J end lost 7 bases, and 11 bases lay between the germline ends. Looked up from germline, CDR1 is MNHNS and CDR2 is SASEGT. There are 12 residues in the CDR3. Here the CDR3 reads CASSRGEGEAFF. The CDR3 nucleotides read TGTGCCAGCAGTCGCGGGGAGGGTGAAGCTTTCTTT.

This clonotype was picked up many times. The chain joins TRBV29-1 to TRBJ1-2, with D maybe TRBD1 (5 bases). The CDR3 has 12 residues. CDR1 is SQVTM and CDR2 is ANQGSEA in the germline V gene. The V and J ends lost 3 bases and 3 bases respectively, with 8 bases between them. The CDR3 DNA reads as TGCAGCGTTGAGGGGACTCACTATGGCTACACCTTC. It translates to CSVEGTHYGYTF.

This chain connects TRBV7-2 to TRBJ2-3, with 8 bases that match TRBD1. The germline V gene has CDR1 SGHTA and CDR2 FQGNSA. This CDR3 is 16 amino acids long. The junction had 9 bases not matched to a gene; V was cut back by 5 bases and J by 2 bases. The CDR3 reads CASSQLGQAATDTQYF. DNA of the CDR3: TGTGCCAGCAGCCAACTGGGACAGGCAGCCACAGATACGCAGTATTTT.

The sample holds many counts of this clonotype. This rearrangement joins TRBV20-1 to TRBJ2-3; no clear D gene. The CDR3 consists of 11 residues. CDR1 is DFQATT, CDR2 SNEGSKA, per germline (reference sequence). Trimming left V 1 base short and J 5 bases short, with 4 bases between. The CDR3 DNA reads TGCAGTGCTAGAGCTTTAGATACGCAGTATTTT. This translates into CSARALDTQYF.

CDR3 DNA: TGTGCCAGTAGAGCAGACAGGGAAATCCAGCCCCAGCATTTT. Translating it yields CASRADREIQPQHF. The V call is TRBV19, the J call TRBJ1-5; 7 positions agree with TRBD1. Per the germline V gene, CDR1 is LNHDA and CDR2 is SQIVND (reference sequence). J gave up 7 bases and V 6 bases, and 9 bases lay outside the gene matches. The CDR3 extends over 14 amino acids. The full variable domain, in which reference TRBV19 and TRBJ1-5 provide the parts outside the CDR3, is DGGITQSPKYLFRKEGQNVTLSCEQNLNHDAMYWYRQDPGQGLRLIYYSQIVNDFQKGDIAEGYSVSREKKESFPLTVTSAQKNPTAFYLCASRADREIQPQHFGDGTRLSIL.

This clonotype was counted between two and nine times. The chain carries TRBV6-4 and TRBJ2-2; 10 bases match TRBD2. The J segment lost 6 bases and the V segment lost 6 bases, leaving 7 bases of the junction unmatched. Germline lookup yields CDR1 MRHNA and CDR2 SNTAGT. The CDR3 sequence is 15 residues long. CDR3 region: CASRASGSPPGELFF. The CDR3 DNA is TGTGCCAGCAGAGCTAGCGGGAGCCCTCCCGGGGAGCTGTTTTTT.

The chain has TRBV6-6 and TRBJ2-2; D not certain. Germline lookup yields CDR1 MNHNY and CDR2 SVGAGI (reference sequence). The V end lost 0 bases, the J end lost 5 bases, and 13 bases lay between the germline ends. This CDR3 is built from 16 residues. The CDR3 spells CASSYSATLYTGELFF. The CDR3 region has the DNA TGTGCCAGCAGTTACTCGGCTACATTGTATACCGGGGAGCTGTTTTTT.

This chain uses TRBV20-1 with TRBJ2-3, with D hard to call. The V end was cut by 1 base, the J end by 2 bases, with 7 bases between. Germline V gene lookup returns CDR1 DFQATT and CDR2 SNEGSKA (reference sequence). The CDR3 consists of 13 residues. CDR3 protein: CSARAANTDTQYF. In DNA form, the CDR3 reads TGCAGTGCTAGAGCGGCTAACACAGATACGCAGTATTTT.